This T cell receptor beta chain was recorded in a study of blood T cell repertoires in COVID-19. Study details: The analysed material was cDNA or gDNA that came from T cells, B-cell-depleted T cells, or PBMCs.

Per the authors' pipeline: Estimates of nucleated cell counts were drawn from the amplification of reference gene primers. TCRdb's copy holds only in-frame clones and misses some; the assay was immunoSEQ multiplex PCR. V, J and clone size were drawn from that table, and D and trimming were deduced from the DNA. The sample consists of 200,000 to 250,000 clones, about 94% of them appearing once. The germline V gene encodes CDR1 SNHLY and CDR2 FYNNEI. With 5 bases clipped from V and 7 bases from J, the junction kept 9 bases outside the gene matches. This CDR3 is 15 amino acids long. V is TRBV2 and J is TRBJ2-1; 9 positions agree with TRBD2. Sequencing was carried out using peripheral blood. This sequence originates from a man in his 60s with COVID-19, enrolled during active disease. CDR3 in amino acids: CASSPRLAGANEQFF. The CDR3 DNA reads TGTGCCAGCAGTCCCCGATTAGCGGGAGCAAATGAGCAGTTCTTC.